Shown below are 23 T cell receptor beta chains from a single sample sequenced in a study of T cell responses to AZD1222 COVID-19 vaccine. Method: immunoSEQ multiplex PCR; TCRdb's copy keeps in-frame clones and lacks some. Here the sample spans 85,000 to 110,000 clones, roughly 91% being singletons. Specimen: peripheral blood, collected on day 0 of AZD1222 vaccination. These receptors were taken from an adult in good health.

The chain links TRBV4-3 to TRBJ2-7, with a possible D match to TRBD1 (5 bases). Germline V lookup: CDR1 LGHNA, CDR2 YSLEER. The CDR3 runs 13 residues. V was shortened by 0 bases and J by 4 bases, with 7 bases between the two germline ends. The CDR3 nucleotides read TGCGCCAGCAGCCAAGAAGCAGGGTACGAGCAGTACTTC. It translates to CASSQEAGYEQYF.

The chain employs TRBV28 and TRBJ2-7; 7 bases agree with TRBD1. Germline CDR1 is MDHEN and CDR2 is SYDVKM. With 0 bases clipped from V and 3 bases from J, the junction kept 2 bases outside the gene matches. The CDR3 has 14 amino acids. The CDR3 DNA is TGTGCCAGCAGTTTATGGGGACAGCACTACGAGCAGTACTTC. This translates into CASSLWGQHYEQYF.

This clone was found a few times. This chain links TRBV10-3 with TRBJ2-7; the D is unclear. The V end was cut by 0 bases, the J end by 9 bases, with 18 bases between. The germline gives CDR1 ENHRY, CDR2 SYGVKD. The CDR3 extends over 15 amino acids. CDR3 nucleotide sequence: TGTGCCATCAGTGAGTCCAGCTGGTTCAGGTTCGGGCAGTACTTC. Translating gives CAISESSWFRFGQYF.

This rearrangement joins TRBV29-1 to TRBJ1-5; tentatively, D is TRBD1 (5 bases). V lost 4 bases and J 3 bases, leaving 10 bases between the germline ends. Germline CDR1 reads SQVTM; CDR2 reads ANQGSEA. This CDR3 is 13 amino acids long. The CDR3 loop is CSVGGANNQPQHF. The CDR3 nucleotides are TGCAGCGTTGGAGGGGCTAACAATCAGCCCCAGCATTTT.

This clone has only one observation. CDR3 sequence: CASSFSRTVLSYNEQFF. The CDR3 DNA reads TGTGCCAGCAGCTTTTCGAGGACAGTCCTCTCCTACAATGAGCAGTTCTTC. The chain combines TRBV11-3 with TRBJ2-1; D possibly corresponds to TRBD1 (6 bases). This CDR3 contains 17 residues. Germline lookup yields CDR1 SGHNT and CDR2 YENEEA. The V and J ends lost 3 bases and 0 bases respectively, with 15 bases between them.

The chain combines TRBV12-3 or TRBV12-4 with TRBJ1-1; D perhaps matches TRBD1 (6 bases). V lost 7 bases, J lost 6 bases, and 15 bases lay in between. The CDR3 runs 13 residues. CDR3 residues: CASIRGQSAEAFF. The CDR3 bases are TGTGCCAGCATTAGAGGACAGTCGGCTGAAGCTTTCTTT.

The V and J genes are TRBV28 and TRBJ1-5; D possibly corresponds to TRBD1 (5 bases). V lost 8 bases and J 0 bases, leaving 11 bases between the germline ends. The CDR3 runs 14 residues. CDR1 is MDHEN, CDR2 SYDVKM, per germline. The CDR3 nucleotides are TGTGCCAGCGGGACGCCGACTAGCAATCAGCCCCAGCATTTT. It yields the protein CASGTPTSNQPQHF.

The rearrangement joins TRBV5-5 to TRBJ2-1; 7 positions match TRBD1. V lost 2 bases to trimming and J lost 8 bases; unmatched junction nucleotides: 10. CDR1 SGHKS and CDR2 YYEKEE come from the germline V gene (reference sequence). The CDR3 is made up of 15 amino acids. The chain's CDR3 is CASSFKLGGGYEQFF. Here the CDR3 DNA reads TGTGCCAGCAGCTTTAAATTAGGGGGCGGGTATGAGCAGTTCTTC.

The chain is built from TRBV7-2 and TRBJ2-1; the D is unclear. With 5 bases removed from V and 8 bases from J, the gap between germline ends came to 19 bases. The CDR3 consists of 15 residues. Germline loops: CDR1 SGHTA, CDR2 FQGNSA. CDR3 nucleotides: TGTGCCAGCAGCCTCACGACTGGGCCTGGGGATGAGCAGTTCTTC. Its translation: CASSLTTGPGDEQFF. Full variable domain (remainder filled in from reference TRBV7-2 and TRBJ2-1): GAGVSQSPSNKVTEKGKDVELRCDPISGHTALYWYRQSLGQGLEFLIYFQGNSAPDKSGLPSDRFSAERTGGSVSTLTIQRTQQEDSAVYLCASSLTTGPGDEQFFGPGTRLTVL.

The chain is built from TRBV9 and TRBJ1-2, with a possible D match to TRBD1 (5 bases). The CDR3 length is 15 residues. Per the germline V gene, CDR1 is SGDLS and CDR2 is YYNGEE. Trimming removed 4 bases from V and 4 bases from J, with 17 bases in between. DNA of the CDR3: TGTGCCAGCAGCCCCCAGGCGGGGGGGAGCTATGGCTACACCTTC. It is translated as CASSPQAGGSYGYTF.

The V and J genes are TRBV7-8 and TRBJ2-7; a weak D match, TRBD2 (6 bases). V lost 5 bases, J lost 6 bases, and 23 bases lay in between. CDR1 and CDR2 (germline): SGHVS, FQNEAQ. The CDR3 sequence is 16 residues long. CDR3 residues: CASSPTGGAPFGEQYF. The CDR3 DNA reads as TGTGCCAGCAGCCCAACCGGCGGGGCCCCCTTTGGCGAGCAGTACTTC.

The rearrangement links TRBV27 to TRBJ2-1; D possibly corresponds to TRBD1 (5 bases). The germline CDR1 and CDR2 sequences are MNHEY and SMNVEV (reference sequence). Trimming took 5 bases from V and 4 from J, leaving 6 bases between them. This CDR3 is built from 12 residues. DNA of the CDR3: TGTGCCAGCAGTCACAGGTACAATGAGCAGTTCTTC. Translated, it gives CASSHRYNEQFF.

V is TRBV18 and J is TRBJ2-6; the match to TRBD1 covers 10 bases. The ends lost 6 bases at V and 0 bases at J; junction bases unmatched: 11. Looked up from germline, CDR1 is KGHSH and CDR2 is LQKENI. This CDR3 is 19 amino acids long. CDR3 in amino acids: CASSGMTGGSFSGANVLTF. The CDR3 DNA follows: TGTGCCAGCTCGGGGATGACAGGGGGCTCGTTCTCTGGGGCCAACGTCCTGACTTTC.

The rearrangement joins TRBV5-8 to TRBJ1-2, with 8 nucleotides matching TRBD1. Per the germline V gene, CDR1 is SGHTS and CDR2 is YDEGEE. The CDR3 length is 13 residues. The ends lost 4 bases at V and 7 bases at J; junction bases unmatched: 6. This CDR3 reads CASSRGQGAGYTF. CDR3 bases: TGTGCCAGCAGCCGAGGACAGGGAGCTGGCTACACCTTC.

This clone has just one count. V gene TRBV5-1 combines with J gene TRBJ2-1; TRBD2 agrees at 10 bases. The CDR3 is 15 residues long. V trimming: 3 bases; J trimming: 9 bases; junction bases outside the gene matches: 9. Germline V CDR1 and CDR2: SGHRS, YFSETQ. CDR3 sequence (DNA): TGCGCCAGCAGCTGGGCTAGCGGGAGTTACGGTGAGCAGTTCTTC. Translation gives CASSWASGSYGEQFF.

CDR3 bases: TGTGCCAGCAGTTGGCCGGGACAGGGGCGCTACGAGCAGTACTTC. Translating it yields CASSWPGQGRYEQYF. V and J are TRBV27 and TRBJ2-7; 10 bases match TRBD1. Per germline, CDR1 MNHEY and CDR2 SMNVEV (reference sequence). After removal of 4 bases from V and 3 bases from J, the junction contained 6 bases not matched to a gene. CDR3 length: 15 residues.

The rearrangement joins TRBV29-1 to TRBJ1-4; D gene uncertain. The V and J ends lost 4 bases and 3 bases respectively, with 9 bases between them. Per the germline V gene, CDR1 is SQVTM and CDR2 is ANQGSEA. The CDR3 sequence is 13 residues long. The CDR3 region has the DNA TGCAGCGTTGGGGCAGATCCTAATGAAAAACTGTTTTTT. Translating gives CSVGADPNEKLFF.

The chain has TRBV19 and TRBJ1-5; no reliable D call. Trimming took off 6 bases at V and 4 bases at J, with 10 bases between the two ends. The CDR3 consists of 13 residues. The V gene's germline CDR1 is LNHDA and CDR2 SQIVND (reference sequence). The CDR3 loop reads CASSTAGNQPQHF. The CDR3 DNA follows: TGTGCCAGTAGCACCGCAGGTAATCAGCCCCAGCATTTT.

The chain carries TRBV29-1 and TRBJ2-3; D might be TRBD1 (6 bases). This CDR3 is 12 amino acids long. V shed 5 bases and J shed 5 bases, with 11 bases lying between them. Germline CDR1 is SQVTM and CDR2 is ANQGSEA. DNA of the CDR3: TGCAGCGTTAGGGGGATGAGAGATACGCAGTATTTT. Translating it yields CSVRGMRDTQYF.

The rearrangement uses TRBV9 and TRBJ2-1; D is perhaps TRBD1 or TRBD2 (6 bases each). Germline values: CDR1 SGDLS, CDR2 YYNGEE. Trimming pared 0 bases from V and 3 bases from J, leaving 16 bases between. There are 17 residues in the CDR3. The CDR3 bases are TGTGCCAGCAGCGTAGTCGGGGGCTCCCCCAACTACAATGAGCAGTTCTTC. Its protein product is CASSVVGGSPNYNEQFF.

The chain couples TRBV18 to TRBJ1-2, with TRBD1 identical over 8 bases. Germline V gives CDR1 KGHSH, CDR2 LQKENI. This CDR3 comprises 13 residues. V dropped 4 bases and J dropped 8; count of bases not matched to a gene: 6. The CDR3 sequence is CASSLGQVQGYTF. In nucleotides, the CDR3 is TGTGCCAGCTCACTGGGACAGGTCCAGGGCTACACCTTC.

V and J are TRBV27 and TRBJ2-2, with D uncertain. Trimming pared 7 bases from V and 6 bases from J, leaving 15 bases between. Germline V lookup: CDR1 MNHEY, CDR2 SMNVEV (reference sequence). There are 14 residues in the CDR3. CDR3 loop: CASTRFGLSGELFF. DNA of the CDR3: TGTGCCAGCACTAGGTTTGGGTTATCCGGGGAGCTGTTTTTT.

The chain recombines TRBV7-2 with TRBJ2-7; D possibly corresponds to TRBD2 (6 bases). V lost 5 bases and J 5 bases, leaving 19 bases between the germline ends. CDR3 size: 15 residues. CDR1 and CDR2 (germline): SGHTA, FQGNSA. CDR3 region: CASSLGTPGSNEQYF. CDR3 in DNA: TGTGCCAGCAGCCTAGGGACCCCCGGGAGTAACGAGCAGTACTTC.